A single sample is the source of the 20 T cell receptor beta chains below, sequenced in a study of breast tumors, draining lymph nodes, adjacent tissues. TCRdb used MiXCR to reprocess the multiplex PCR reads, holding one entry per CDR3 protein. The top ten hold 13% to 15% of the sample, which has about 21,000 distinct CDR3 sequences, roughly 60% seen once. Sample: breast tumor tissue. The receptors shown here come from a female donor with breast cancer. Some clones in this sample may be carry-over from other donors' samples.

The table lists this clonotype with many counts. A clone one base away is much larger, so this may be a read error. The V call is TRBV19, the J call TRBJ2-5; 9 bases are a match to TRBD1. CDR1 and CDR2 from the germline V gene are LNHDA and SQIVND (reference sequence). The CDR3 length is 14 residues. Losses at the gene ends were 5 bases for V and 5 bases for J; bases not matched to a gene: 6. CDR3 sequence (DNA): TGTGCCAGTAGTGTAGGAGACAGGGGGGAGACCCAGTACTTC. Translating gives CASSVGDRGETQYF.

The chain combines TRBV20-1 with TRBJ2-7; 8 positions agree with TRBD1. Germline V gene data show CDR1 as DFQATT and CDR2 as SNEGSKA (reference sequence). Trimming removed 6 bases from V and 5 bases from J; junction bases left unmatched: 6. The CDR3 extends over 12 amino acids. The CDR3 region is CSAPGQVNEQYF. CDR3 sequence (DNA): TGCAGTGCCCCGGGACAGGTTAACGAGCAGTACTTC.

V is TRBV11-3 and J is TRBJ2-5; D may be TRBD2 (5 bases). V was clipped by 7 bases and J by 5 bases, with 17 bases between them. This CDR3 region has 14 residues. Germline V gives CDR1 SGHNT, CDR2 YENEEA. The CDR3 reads CASKVRGRQETQYF. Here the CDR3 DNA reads TGTGCCAGCAAAGTCCGGGGAAGGCAGGAGACCCAGTACTTC.

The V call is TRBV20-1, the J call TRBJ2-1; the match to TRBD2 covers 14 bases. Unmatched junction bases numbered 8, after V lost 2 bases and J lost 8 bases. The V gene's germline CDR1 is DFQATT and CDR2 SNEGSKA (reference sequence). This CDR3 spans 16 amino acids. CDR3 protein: CSARPPGLAGEDEQFF. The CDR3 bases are TGCAGTGCTAGACCTCCGGGACTAGCGGGAGAGGATGAGCAGTTCTTC.

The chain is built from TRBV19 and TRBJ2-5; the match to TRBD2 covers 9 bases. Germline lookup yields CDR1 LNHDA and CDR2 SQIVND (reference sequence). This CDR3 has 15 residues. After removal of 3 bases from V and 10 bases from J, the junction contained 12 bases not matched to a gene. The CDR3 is CASSMLAGAESLQYF. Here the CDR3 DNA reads TGTGCCAGTAGTATGTTAGCGGGGGCCGAAAGCCTCCAGTACTTC.

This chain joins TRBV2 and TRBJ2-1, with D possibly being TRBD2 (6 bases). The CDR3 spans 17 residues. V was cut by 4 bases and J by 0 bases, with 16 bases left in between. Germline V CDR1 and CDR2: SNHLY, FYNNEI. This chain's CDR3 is CASSARDTGSSYNEQFF. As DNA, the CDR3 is TGTGCCAGCAGTGCTAGAGATACCGGGAGCTCCTACAATGAGCAGTTCTTC.

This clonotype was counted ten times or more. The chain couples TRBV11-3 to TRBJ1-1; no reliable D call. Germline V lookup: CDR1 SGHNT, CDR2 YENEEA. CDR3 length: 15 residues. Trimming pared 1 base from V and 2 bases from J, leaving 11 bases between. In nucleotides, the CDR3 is TGTGCCAGCAGCTTAGGGAAACAGAGAAACACTGAAGCTTTCTTT. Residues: CASSLGKQRNTEAFF.

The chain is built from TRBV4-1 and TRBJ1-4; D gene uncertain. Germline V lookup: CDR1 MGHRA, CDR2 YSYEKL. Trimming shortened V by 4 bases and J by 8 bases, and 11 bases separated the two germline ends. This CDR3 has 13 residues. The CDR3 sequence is CASSRDTPEKLFF. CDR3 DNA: TGCGCCAGCAGCCGCGACACTCCCGAAAAACTGTTTTTT.

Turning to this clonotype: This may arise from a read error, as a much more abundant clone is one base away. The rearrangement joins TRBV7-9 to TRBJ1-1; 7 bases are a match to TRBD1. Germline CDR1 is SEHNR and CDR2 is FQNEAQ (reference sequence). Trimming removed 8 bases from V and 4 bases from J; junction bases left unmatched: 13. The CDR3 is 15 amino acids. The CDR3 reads CASGSYRGGFTEAFF. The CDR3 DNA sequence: TGTGCCAGCGGCTCCTACAGGGGAGGGTTCACTGAAGCTTTCTTT.

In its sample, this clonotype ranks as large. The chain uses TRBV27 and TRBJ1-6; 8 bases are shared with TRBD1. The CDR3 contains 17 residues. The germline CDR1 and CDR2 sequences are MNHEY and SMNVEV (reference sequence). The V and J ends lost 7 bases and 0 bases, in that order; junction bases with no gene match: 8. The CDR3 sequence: CASKPGGVSSYNSPLHF. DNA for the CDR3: TGTGCCAGCAAGCCAGGGGGCGTCAGCTCCTATAATTCACCCCTCCACTTT.

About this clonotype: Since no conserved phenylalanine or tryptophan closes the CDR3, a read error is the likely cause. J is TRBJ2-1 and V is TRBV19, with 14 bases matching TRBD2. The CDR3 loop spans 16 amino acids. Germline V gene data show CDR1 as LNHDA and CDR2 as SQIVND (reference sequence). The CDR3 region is CASSKGLAGAWNEQFS. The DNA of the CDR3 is TGTGCCAGCAGTAAGGGACTAGCGGGAGCCTGGAATGAGCAGTTCTCC.

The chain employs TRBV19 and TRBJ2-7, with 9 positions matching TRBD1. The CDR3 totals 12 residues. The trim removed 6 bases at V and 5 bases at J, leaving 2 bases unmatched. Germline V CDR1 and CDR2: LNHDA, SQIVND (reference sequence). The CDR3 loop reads CASRQGADEQYF. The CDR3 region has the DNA TGTGCCAGTAGACAGGGGGCTGACGAGCAGTACTTC.

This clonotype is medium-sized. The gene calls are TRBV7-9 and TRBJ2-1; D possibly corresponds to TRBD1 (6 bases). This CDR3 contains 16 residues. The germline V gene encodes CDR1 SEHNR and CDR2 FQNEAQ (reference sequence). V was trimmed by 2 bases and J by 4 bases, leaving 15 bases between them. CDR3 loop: CASSLPPQGSYNEQFF. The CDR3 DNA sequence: TGTGCCAGCAGCTTACCACCCCAGGGGTCATACAATGAGCAGTTCTTC.

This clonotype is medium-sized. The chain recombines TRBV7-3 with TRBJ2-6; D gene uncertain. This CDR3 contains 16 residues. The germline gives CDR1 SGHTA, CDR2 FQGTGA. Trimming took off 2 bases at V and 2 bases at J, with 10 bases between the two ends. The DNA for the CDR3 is TGTGCCAGCAGCTTAGATATGGGGACTGGGGCCAACGTCCTGACTTTC. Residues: CASSLDMGTGANVLTF. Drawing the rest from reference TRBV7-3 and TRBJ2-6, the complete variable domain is GAGVSQTPSNKVTEKGKYVELRCDPISGHTALYWYRQSLGQGPEFLIYFQGTGAADDSGLPNDRFFAVRPEGSVSTLKIQRTERGDSAVYLCASSLDMGTGANVLTFGAGSRLTVL.

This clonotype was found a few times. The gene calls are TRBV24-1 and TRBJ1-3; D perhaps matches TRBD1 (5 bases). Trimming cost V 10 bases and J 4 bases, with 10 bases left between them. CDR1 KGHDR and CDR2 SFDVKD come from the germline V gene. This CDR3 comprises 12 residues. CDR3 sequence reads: CATQGRGNTIYF. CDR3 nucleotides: TGTGCCACTCAGGGACGAGGAAACACCATATATTTT.

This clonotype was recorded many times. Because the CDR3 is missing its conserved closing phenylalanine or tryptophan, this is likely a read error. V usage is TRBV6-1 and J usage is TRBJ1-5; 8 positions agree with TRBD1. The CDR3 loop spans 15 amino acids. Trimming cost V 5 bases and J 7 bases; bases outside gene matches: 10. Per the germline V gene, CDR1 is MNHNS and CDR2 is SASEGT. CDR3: CASSHRTGRRQPQHS. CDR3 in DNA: TGTGCCAGCAGTCACCGGACAGGGAGGAGGCAGCCCCAGCATTCT.

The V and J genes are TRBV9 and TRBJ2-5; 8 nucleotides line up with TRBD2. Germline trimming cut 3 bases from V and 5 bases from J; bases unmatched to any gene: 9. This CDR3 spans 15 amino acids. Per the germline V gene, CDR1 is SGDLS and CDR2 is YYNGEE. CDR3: CASSASIAGYETQYF. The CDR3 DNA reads TGTGCCAGCAGCGCCTCAATAGCGGGGTACGAGACCCAGTACTTC.

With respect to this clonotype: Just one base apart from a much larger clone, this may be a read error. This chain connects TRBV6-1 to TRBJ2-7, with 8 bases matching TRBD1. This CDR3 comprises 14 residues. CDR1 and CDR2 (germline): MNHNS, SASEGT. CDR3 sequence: CASSQGQGPYEQCF. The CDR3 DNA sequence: TGTGCCAGCAGTCAAGGACAGGGTCCCTACGAGCAGTGCTTC.

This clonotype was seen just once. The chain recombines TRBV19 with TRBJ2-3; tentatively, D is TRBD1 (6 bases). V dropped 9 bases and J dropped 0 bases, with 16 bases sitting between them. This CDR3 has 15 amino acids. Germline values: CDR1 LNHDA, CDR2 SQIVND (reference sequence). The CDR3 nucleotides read TGTGCCAGCGGACCGGCGCAGGGGAGCACAGATACGCAGTATTTT. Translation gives CASGPAQGSTDTQYF.

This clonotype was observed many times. The CDR3 DNA reads as TGTGCCAGCAGCTCAACACTAGCGGGAGCGTCCTACAATGAGCAGTTCTTC. Translating it yields CASSSTLAGASYNEQFF. The V gene is TRBV7-9, the J gene TRBJ2-1; TRBD2 matches at 11 bases. The V gene's germline CDR1 is SEHNR and CDR2 FQNEAQ (reference sequence). V dropped 4 bases and J dropped 1; count of bases not matched to a gene: 6. The CDR3 covers 17 residues.